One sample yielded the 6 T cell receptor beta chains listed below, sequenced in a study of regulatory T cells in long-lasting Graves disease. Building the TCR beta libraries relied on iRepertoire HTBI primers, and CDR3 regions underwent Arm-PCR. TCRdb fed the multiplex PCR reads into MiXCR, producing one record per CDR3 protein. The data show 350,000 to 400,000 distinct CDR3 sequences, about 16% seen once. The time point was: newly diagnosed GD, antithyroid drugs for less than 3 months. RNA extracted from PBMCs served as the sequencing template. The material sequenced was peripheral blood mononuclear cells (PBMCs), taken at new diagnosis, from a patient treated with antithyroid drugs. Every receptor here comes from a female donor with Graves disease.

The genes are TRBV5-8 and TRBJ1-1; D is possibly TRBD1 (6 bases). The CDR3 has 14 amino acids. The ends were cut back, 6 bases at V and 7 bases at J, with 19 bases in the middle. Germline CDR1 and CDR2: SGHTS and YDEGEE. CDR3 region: CASIRGGGLFEAFF. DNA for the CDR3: TGTGCCAGCATCCGCGGGGGGGGCTTATTTGAAGCTTTCTTT.

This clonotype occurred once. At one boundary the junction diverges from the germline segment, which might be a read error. The CDR3: CACSSGQGNEQFF. For the CDR3, the DNA is TGTGCCTGCAGCTCGGGACAGGGAAATGAGCAGTTCTTC. The chain is built from TRBV7-2 and TRBJ2-1, with 9 bases aligning to TRBD1. Germline loops: CDR1 SGHTA, CDR2 FQGNSA. The CDR3 is made up of 13 amino acids.

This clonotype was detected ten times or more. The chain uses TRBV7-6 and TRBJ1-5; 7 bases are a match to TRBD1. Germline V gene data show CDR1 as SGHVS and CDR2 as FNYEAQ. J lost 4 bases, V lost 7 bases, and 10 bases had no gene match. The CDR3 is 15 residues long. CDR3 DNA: TGTGCCAGCACCGAGGGGGCAGGGAGAAATCAGCCCCAGCATTTT. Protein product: CASTEGAGRNQPQHF.

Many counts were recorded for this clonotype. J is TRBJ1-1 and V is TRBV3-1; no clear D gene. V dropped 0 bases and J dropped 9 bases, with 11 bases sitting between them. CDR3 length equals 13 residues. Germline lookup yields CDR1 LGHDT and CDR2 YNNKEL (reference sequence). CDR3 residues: CASSQELATKAFF. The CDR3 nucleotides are TGTGCCAGCAGCCAAGAGTTAGCCACCAAAGCTTTCTTT.

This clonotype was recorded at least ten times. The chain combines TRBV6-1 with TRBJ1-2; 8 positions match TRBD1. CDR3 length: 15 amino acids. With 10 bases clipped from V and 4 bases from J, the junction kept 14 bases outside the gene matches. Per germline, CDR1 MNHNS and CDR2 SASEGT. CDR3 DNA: TGTGCCACCCAAAAAAAGGCAGGGGGCTTCTATGGCTACACCTTC. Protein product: CATQKKAGGFYGYTF.

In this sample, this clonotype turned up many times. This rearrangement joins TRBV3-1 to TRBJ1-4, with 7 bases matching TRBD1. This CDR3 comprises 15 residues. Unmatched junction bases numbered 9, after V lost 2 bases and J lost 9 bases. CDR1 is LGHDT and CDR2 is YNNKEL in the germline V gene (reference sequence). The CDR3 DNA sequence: TGTGCCAGCAGCCAAAATGGACAGGCGAATCAAAAACTGTTTTTT. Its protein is CASSQNGQANQKLFF.